The 16 T cell receptor beta chains presented below share a single source sample, sequenced in a study of cytotoxic CD8 clonotypes in ibrutinib-treated CLL. TCRdb's copy holds only in-frame clones and misses some; the assay was immunoSEQ multiplex PCR. The data show some 46,000 clones, 69% seen once. The material was PBMCs, obtained after 12 months of ibrutinib treatment. Source of these receptors: a human donor with chronic lymphocytic leukemia.

Note on this clone: The junction departs from the called germline gene at one end, perhaps through a read error. CDR3 bases: TGTGCCAGCAGTCCCACTAGCGGGGGGTCTCATTTT. Translation gives CASSPTSGGSHF. The V gene is TRBV2, the J gene TRBJ2-3; 12 positions match TRBD2. Per germline, CDR1 SNHLY and CDR2 FYNNEI. This CDR3 contains 12 residues.

The V call is TRBV7-3, the J call TRBJ1-6; weak D call: TRBD1 (5 bases). V was clipped by 8 bases and J by 6 bases, with 14 bases between them. The length of the CDR3 is 14 residues. Germline CDR1 reads SGHTA; CDR2 reads FQGTGA. CDR3 sequence: CASGASGLNSPLHF. The DNA for the CDR3 is TGTGCCAGCGGGGCCTCAGGGCTTAATTCACCCCTCCACTTT.

The J gene is TRBJ2-7, the V gene TRBV7-9; D not certain. V lost 2 bases, J lost 0 bases, and 5 bases lay in between. This CDR3 is built from 13 residues. The germline V gene has CDR1 SEHNR and CDR2 FQNEAQ (reference sequence). CDR3 in DNA: TGTGCCAGCAGCTTAAGAGACTCCTACGAGCAGTACTTC. Translating gives CASSLRDSYEQYF.

The chain combines TRBV29-1 with TRBJ1-1; D remains ambiguous. There are 16 residues in the CDR3. Germline CDR1 reads SQVTM; CDR2 reads ANQGSEA. The V gene lost 0 bases and the J gene lost 0 bases, with 14 bases spanning the gap. CDR3 nucleotide sequence: TGCAGCGTTGAAGATCTTCAGGTTGTCATGAACACTGAAGCTTTCTTT. Amino acid sequence: CSVEDLQVVMNTEAFF.

The gene calls are TRBV7-3 and TRBJ2-1; possible D gene TRBD1, 6 bases. The ends were cut back, 0 bases at V and 4 bases at J, with 10 bases in the middle. The CDR3 is 15 amino acids. Germline lookup yields CDR1 SGHTA and CDR2 FQGTGA. The CDR3 region has the DNA TGTGCCAGCAGCTTAACGAGAGGGGGTTACAATGAGCAGTTCTTC. It encodes CASSLTRGGYNEQFF.

The chain recombines TRBV6-6 with TRBJ1-2; the D is unclear. Trimming removed 0 bases at V and 3 bases at J, with 5 bases between. The germline gives CDR1 MNHNY, CDR2 SVGAGI (reference sequence). The length of the CDR3 is 13 residues. CDR3 protein: CASSYSGYYGYTF. CDR3 nucleotides: TGTGCCAGCAGTTACTCGGGGTACTATGGCTACACCTTC.

The chain links TRBV2 to TRBJ1-4, with a possible D match to TRBD1 (6 bases). The CDR3 spans 14 residues. The V and J ends lost 9 bases and 2 bases respectively, with 13 bases between them. Germline values: CDR1 SNHLY, CDR2 FYNNEI. DNA of the CDR3: TGTGCCAGTTTGCAGGGGTTCACTAATGAAAAACTGTTTTTT. This translates into CASLQGFTNEKLFF.

The gene calls are TRBV6-4 and TRBJ1-5; maybe TRBD1 (6 bases). The germline V and J ends were trimmed by 6 bases and 0 bases, with 12 bases remaining between them. Germline CDR1 is MRHNA and CDR2 is SNTAGT. The CDR3 extends over 15 amino acids. In nucleotides, the CDR3 is TGTGCCAGCAGGGCCCAGGGGAATAGCAATCAGCCCCAGCATTTT. It yields the protein CASRAQGNSNQPQHF.

The chain combines TRBV6-1 with TRBJ1-2, with 10 bases matching TRBD1. The CDR3 extends over 16 amino acids. Germline trimming cut 0 bases from V and 6 bases from J; bases unmatched to any gene: 7. Germline CDR1 and CDR2: MNHNS and SASEGT. The CDR3 here is CASSEAVGQGYDGYTF. The CDR3 coding sequence is TGTGCCAGCAGTGAAGCGGTGGGACAGGGGTACGATGGCTACACCTTC.

This rearrangement joins TRBV10-1 to TRBJ2-3; 8 bases line up with TRBD1. The germline gives CDR1 WNHNN, CDR2 SYGVQD (reference sequence). Trimming took 6 bases from V and 4 from J; bases not matched to a gene: 3. The CDR3 runs 13 residues. The CDR3 here is CASSGQGADTQYF. CDR3 DNA: TGCGCCAGCAGCGGACAGGGTGCAGATACGCAGTATTTT.

The sample holds a few counts of this clone. This rearrangement joins TRBV7-2 to TRBJ1-5; TRBD1 might be the D (6 bases). Per the germline V gene, CDR1 is SGHTA and CDR2 is FQGNSA. V dropped 4 bases and J dropped 11 bases, with 18 bases sitting between them. The CDR3 contains 14 residues. This CDR3 reads CASSSQGPLGAQHF. In DNA form, the CDR3 reads TGTGCCAGCAGCTCACAGGGACCTCTTGGGGCCCAGCATTTT. The full variable domain, with the rest looked up from reference TRBV7-2 and TRBJ1-5, is GAGVSQSPSNKVTEKGKDVELRCDPISGHTALYWYRQSLGQGLEFLIYFQGNSAPDKSGLPSDRFSAERTGGSVSTLTIQRTQQEDSAVYLCASSSQGPLGAQHFGDGTRLSIL.

The chain has TRBV10-2 and TRBJ2-7; D could derive from TRBD1 or TRBD2 (5 bases each). V dropped 9 bases and J dropped 2 bases, with 14 bases sitting between them. The CDR3 is 13 amino acids. Germline loops: CDR1 WSHSY, CDR2 SAAADI. The CDR3 here is CASTIGTAYEQYF. The DNA of the CDR3 is TGCGCCAGTACTATTGGGACCGCCTACGAGCAGTACTTC.

The gene calls are TRBV28 and TRBJ2-7; D possibly matches TRBD1 or TRBD2 (5 bases each). V was shortened by 6 bases and J by 8 bases, with 14 bases between the two germline ends. Germline assignment: CDR1 MDHEN and CDR2 SYDVKM. This CDR3 region has 12 residues. CDR3 in DNA: TGTGCCAGCAGGAGGGACGCGCCGAAGCAGTACTTC. Translation gives CASRRDAPKQYF.

This clone was detected a few times. The chain carries TRBV18 and TRBJ1-4, with a possible D match to TRBD1 (6 bases). The CDR3 is 16 amino acids. Germline V gene lookup returns CDR1 KGHSH and CDR2 LQKENI. Trimming stripped 3 bases from V and 6 bases from J, with 17 bases between. Written as DNA, the CDR3 is TGTGCCAGCTCACCCGACTTACAGGGTGGGGATGAAAAACTGTTTTTT. It translates to CASSPDLQGGDEKLFF.

The chain couples TRBV5-1 to TRBJ2-3, with 8 bases aligning to TRBD2. The CDR3 has 15 residues. The germline CDR1 and CDR2 sequences are SGHRS and YFSETQ. V shed 0 bases and J 5 bases; nucleotides not matched to a gene: 5. The CDR3 is CASSLAGGAVDTQYF. CDR3 sequence (DNA): TGCGCCAGCAGCTTGGCCGGGGGGGCAGTAGATACGCAGTATTTT.

This clone was counted between two and nine times. The chain is built from TRBV27 and TRBJ1-5, with TRBD1 identical over 8 bases. CDR3 length: 13 residues. Germline CDR1 and CDR2: MNHEY and SMNVEV (reference sequence). J gave up 6 bases and V 8 bases, and 6 bases lay outside the gene matches. CDR3 sequence (DNA): TGTGCCAGCTCGGACAGGGTGGGTCAGCCCCAGCATTTT. Amino acids: CASSDRVGQPQHF.